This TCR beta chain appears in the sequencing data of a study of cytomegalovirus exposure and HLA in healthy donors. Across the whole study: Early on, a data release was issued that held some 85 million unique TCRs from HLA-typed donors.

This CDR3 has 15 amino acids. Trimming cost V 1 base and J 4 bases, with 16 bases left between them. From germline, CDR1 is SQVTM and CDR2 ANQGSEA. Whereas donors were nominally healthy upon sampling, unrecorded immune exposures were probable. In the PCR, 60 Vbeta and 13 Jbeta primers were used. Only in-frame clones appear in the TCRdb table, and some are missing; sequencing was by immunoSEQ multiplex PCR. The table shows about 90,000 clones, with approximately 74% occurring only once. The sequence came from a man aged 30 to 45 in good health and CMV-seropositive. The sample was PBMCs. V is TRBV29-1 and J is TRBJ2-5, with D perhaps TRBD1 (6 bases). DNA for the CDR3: TGCAGCGTTGAAGGGATCCAGGGGTGGCGAGAGACCCAGTACTTC. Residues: CSVEGIQGWRETQYF.